Reported below is one T cell receptor beta chain. Measured with immunoSEQ multiplex PCR; TCRdb has only the in-frame clones, and not every one. The table has approximately 270,000 clones, 65% to 90% seen once. The data belong to a study of blood T cell repertoires in COVID-19. V was pared by 4 bases and J by 0 bases, with 17 bases of the junction left unmatched. CDR3 length equals 21 residues. CDR1 SGHRS and CDR2 YFSETQ come from the germline V gene. Sequencing input: PBMCs or T cells enriched from blood (not recorded which). The TCR originated in a man aged 40-49 years who had recovered from COVID-19. V is TRBV5-1 and J is TRBJ1-6, with TRBD1 matching 9 bases. The CDR3 here is CASSGGLPGQGPSSYNSPLHF. CDR3 DNA: TGCGCCAGCAGCGGGGGGTTACCGGGACAGGGCCCGAGCTCCTATAATTCACCCCTCCACTTT.